What follows is one TCR beta chain and its context. The entry originates in a study of blood T cell repertoires in COVID-19. Libraries were prepared by immunoSEQ multiplex PCR; TCRdb keeps only in-frame clonotypes and omits some of them. Of approximately 170,000 clones listed, just over 85% were seen once; the top ten hold 7.5% to 10%. With V trimmed by 5 bases and J by 2 bases, 4 bases remained unmatched. This CDR3 comprises 14 residues. Germline loops: CDR1 ENHRY, CDR2 SYGVKD. The specimen sequenced was peripheral blood. The source is a man aged 50 to 60 with active or convalescent COVID-19. This rearrangement joins TRBV10-3 to TRBJ1-1; TRBD1 matches 8 bases. As DNA, the CDR3 is TGTGCCATCAGTAAACAGGGGGATAACACTGAAGCTTTCTTT. It translates to CAISKQGDNTEAFF.